Below are 29 T cell receptor beta chains sequenced from a single sample in a study of cytomegalovirus exposure and HLA in healthy donors. The PCR contained 60 Vbeta and 13 Jbeta primers. This table comes from immunoSEQ multiplex PCR, and its TCRdb copy is limited to in-frame clones, with some not included. Of 150,000 to 200,000 clones listed, 70% to 90% are singletons. Sequencing was performed on PBMCs. These receptors all come from a woman between 50 and 59 years old in good health and CMV-seronegative.

The chain carries TRBV6-1 and TRBJ1-1, with a possible D match to TRBD1 (5 bases). V was shortened by 8 bases and J by 3 bases, with 13 bases between the two germline ends. This CDR3 has 13 amino acids. Germline V lookup: CDR1 MNHNS, CDR2 SASEGT. This chain's CDR3 is CASCRSRDTEAFF. As DNA, the CDR3 is TGTGCCAGCTGCCGATCCAGGGACACTGAAGCTTTCTTT.

Only a few counts were recorded for this clone. The rearrangement joins TRBV4-1 to TRBJ1-2; no clear D gene. The CDR3 length is 13 residues. Between the trimmed V and J ends, which lost 1 base and 5 bases, there was a span of 8 bases. Germline CDR1 is MGHRA and CDR2 is YSYEKL. CDR3 sequence reads: CASSQGGGYGYTF. The CDR3 DNA reads as TGCGCCAGCAGCCAAGGGGGAGGGTATGGCTACACCTTC.

The rearrangement joins TRBV7-9 to TRBJ1-2; D is possibly TRBD1 (5 bases). CDR3 length: 17 residues. From germline, CDR1 is SEHNR and CDR2 FQNEAQ (reference sequence). The V end was cut by 7 bases, the J end by 4 bases, with 25 bases between. CDR3 sequence reads: CASIDSGLVQGPYGYTF. CDR3 nucleotides: TGTGCCAGCATCGATAGCGGATTGGTGCAGGGTCCCTATGGCTACACCTTC.

The chain employs TRBV30 and TRBJ1-1, with D possibly TRBD1 on 6 matching bases. Germline CDR1 is GTSNPN and CDR2 is SVGIG (reference sequence). The V gene lost 2 bases and the J gene lost 1 base, with 11 bases spanning the gap. The CDR3 loop spans 14 amino acids. The CDR3 protein is CAWSRNRANTEAFF. CDR3 bases: TGTGCCTGGAGTCGGAACAGGGCGAACACTGAAGCTTTCTTT.

The V and J genes are TRBV19 and TRBJ1-5; no reliable D call. Per germline, CDR1 LNHDA and CDR2 SQIVND (reference sequence). With 7 bases removed from V and 4 bases from J, the gap between germline ends came to 20 bases. The CDR3 runs 16 residues. The CDR3 sequence: CASTVLGEGRNQPQHF. The CDR3 DNA is TGTGCCAGTACCGTTCTCGGGGAAGGTCGGAATCAGCCCCAGCATTTT.

The gene calls are TRBV6-1 and TRBJ1-2; D gene ambiguous. The CDR3 contains 14 residues. Germline assignment: CDR1 MNHNS and CDR2 SASEGT. Trimming took off 2 bases at V and 5 bases at J, with 12 bases between the two ends. The CDR3 loop is CASSEPPDIYGYTF. The CDR3 coding sequence is TGTGCCAGCAGTGAACCCCCAGACATTTATGGCTACACCTTC.

CDR3 DNA sequence: TGTGCCAGCAGTTATCAGAACACTGAAGCTTTCTTT. Residues: CASSYQNTEAFF. The J gene is TRBJ1-1, the V gene TRBV28; D is unresolved. The CDR3 loop spans 12 amino acids. In germline, CDR1 is MDHEN, CDR2 SYDVKM. Trimming cost V 4 bases and J 1 base, with 4 bases left between them. The variable domain in full, completed from reference TRBV28 and TRBJ1-1, reads DVKVTQSSRYLVKRTGEKVFLECVQDMDHENMFWYRQDPGLGLRLIYFSYDVKMKEKGDIPEGYSVSREKKERFSLILESASTNQTSMYLCASSYQNTEAFFGQGTRLTVV.

V gene TRBV28 combines with J gene TRBJ2-5; no firm D call. Deletions cut 6 bases from V and 5 bases from J, with 10 bases between. This CDR3 region has 12 residues. The germline gives CDR1 MDHEN, CDR2 SYDVKM. This CDR3 is CASSPLGETQYF. DNA for the CDR3: TGTGCCAGCAGCCCTCTAGGTGAGACCCAGTACTTC.

This clone has just a few counts. The rearrangement links TRBV5-1 to TRBJ2-7; TRBD1 agrees at 11 bases. The germline gives CDR1 SGHRS, CDR2 YFSETQ. V trimming: 0 bases; J trimming: 3 bases; junction bases outside the gene matches: 11. The length of the CDR3 is 18 residues. The CDR3 coding sequence is TGCGCCAGCAGCTTGGGGTACGGGACAGGGGGGTTGAGCTACGAGCAGTACTTC. It encodes CASSLGYGTGGLSYEQYF.

This chain uses TRBV2 with TRBJ1-5; 8 positions match TRBD1. The CDR3 is 14 amino acids. V shed 5 bases and J 3 bases; nucleotides not matched to a gene: 3. CDR1 and CDR2 (germline): SNHLY, FYNNEI. CDR3 loop: CASSKDRDNQPQHF. CDR3 in DNA: TGTGCCAGCAGTAAGGACAGGGACAATCAGCCCCAGCATTTT.

The chain links TRBV28 to TRBJ1-1; perhaps TRBD1 as D (5 bases). V lost 5 bases, J lost 9 bases, and 16 bases lay in between. There are 13 residues in the CDR3. Germline-derived CDR1 and CDR2 are MDHEN and SYDVKM. The CDR3 loop reads CASSPPAGVKAFF. The CDR3 DNA reads TGTGCCAGCAGTCCCCCGGCGGGGGTAAAAGCTTTCTTT.

J is TRBJ2-5 and V is TRBV7-2; 8 bases map to TRBD2. CDR1 is SGHTA, CDR2 FQGNSA, per germline. V dropped 4 bases and J dropped 5; count of bases not matched to a gene: 6. The CDR3 sequence is 14 residues long. CDR3 loop: CASSSGGSRETQYF. The DNA of the CDR3 is TGTGCCAGCAGCTCGGGAGGGAGTAGGGAGACCCAGTACTTC.

The chain joins TRBV5-4 to TRBJ2-2; a weak D match, TRBD2 (6 bases). Germline assignment: CDR1 SGHNT and CDR2 YYREEE (reference sequence). CDR3 length: 16 residues. Deletions cut 0 bases from V and 4 bases from J, with 13 bases between. CDR3 residues: CASSLELASRTGELFF. DNA for the CDR3: TGTGCCAGCAGCTTGGAACTAGCTTCCCGCACCGGGGAGCTGTTTTTT.

The rearrangement uses TRBV6-1 and TRBJ2-7, with 11 nucleotides matching TRBD1. V shed 7 bases, J shed 6 bases, and the junction held 11 bases outside the gene matches. Germline lookup yields CDR1 MNHNS and CDR2 SASEGT. The CDR3 length is 15 residues. The CDR3 sequence: CASKGVPGQGGEQYF. For the CDR3, the DNA is TGTGCCAGCAAGGGTGTTCCGGGACAGGGGGGCGAGCAGTACTTC.

This chain joins TRBV6-1 and TRBJ2-2; 7 positions match TRBD2. Germline V gene data show CDR1 as MNHNS and CDR2 as SASEGT. The CDR3 is made up of 15 amino acids. Trimming removed 5 bases from V and 6 bases from J; junction bases left unmatched: 9. The CDR3 loop is CASSREVLVAGELFF. As DNA, the CDR3 is TGTGCCAGCAGTCGGGAGGTACTAGTAGCCGGGGAGCTGTTTTTT.

The CDR3 DNA reads TGCGCCAGCAGCCCGCGGGGGGGAGAGACCCAGTACTTC. It specifies CASSPRGGETQYF. The chain links TRBV5-1 to TRBJ2-5, with 9 bases identical to TRBD2. With V trimmed by 4 bases and J by 4 bases, 2 bases remained unmatched. The CDR3 totals 13 residues. Germline loops: CDR1 SGHRS, CDR2 YFSETQ.

The DNA of the CDR3 is TGTGCCAGCAGCTTTAGCGGCCCTTTTTCCTACAATGAGCAGTTCTTC. It specifies CASSFSGPFSYNEQFF. The chain has TRBV5-5 and TRBJ2-1, with D maybe TRBD2 (6 bases). Germline CDR1 SGHKS, CDR2 YYEKEE (reference sequence). Trimming removed 2 bases from V and 1 base from J, with 13 bases in between. CDR3 size: 16 residues.

This rearrangement joins TRBV27 to TRBJ1-5, with D possibly TRBD1 on 5 matching bases. V lost 5 bases and J 0 bases, leaving 11 bases between the germline ends. The CDR3 spans 15 residues. Germline V gene lookup returns CDR1 MNHEY and CDR2 SMNVEV (reference sequence). CDR3 coding DNA: TGTGCCAGCAGTGTATTAGGACATAGCAATCAGCCCCAGCATTTT. This codes for CASSVLGHSNQPQHF.

DNA for the CDR3: TGTGCCAGCAGTTACTCGACTGGCGGGAGGTACGAGCAGTACTTC. The encoded protein is CASSYSTGGRYEQYF. V gene TRBV6-5 combines with J gene TRBJ2-7; 8 positions agree with TRBD2. Germline V gene lookup returns CDR1 MNHEY and CDR2 SVGAGI. V trimming: 0 bases; J trimming: 4 bases; junction bases outside the gene matches: 5. The CDR3 is 15 residues long.

The chain carries TRBV5-1 and TRBJ2-5; TRBD2 agrees at 13 bases. Germline-derived CDR1 and CDR2 are SGHRS and YFSETQ. With V trimmed by 4 bases and J by 3 bases, 9 bases remained unmatched. This CDR3 is 17 amino acids long. The CDR3 DNA reads as TGCGCCAGCAGCCTTAACCCTGGGACTAGCGGGAAAGAGACCCAGTACTTC. Translation gives CASSLNPGTSGKETQYF. The full variable domain, in which reference TRBV5-1 and TRBJ2-5 provide the parts outside the CDR3, is KAGVTQTPRYLIKTRGQQVTLSCSPISGHRSVSWYQQTPGQGLQFLFEYFSETQRNKGNFPGRFSGRQFSNSRSEMNVSTLELGDSALYLCASSLNPGTSGKETQYFGPGTRLLVL.

This rearrangement joins TRBV5-1 to TRBJ2-3; tentatively, D is TRBD1 (6 bases). This CDR3 has 14 residues. The V gene lost 5 bases and the J gene lost 5 bases, with 15 bases spanning the gap. In germline, CDR1 is SGHRS, CDR2 YFSETQ. CDR3 DNA sequence: TGCGCCAGCAGACAGGGTGGGGAAAGAGATACGCAGTATTTT. Translating gives CASRQGGERDTQYF.

This clone was counted between two and nine times. As DNA, the CDR3 is TGTGCCAGCAGTTACCGTGCCGGGGAGCTGTTTTTT. Translating gives CASSYRAGELFF. The chain combines TRBV6-5 with TRBJ2-2, with D unclear. The germline V and J ends were trimmed by 2 bases and 6 bases, with 4 bases remaining between them. The CDR3 is 12 amino acids. Germline V gives CDR1 MNHEY, CDR2 SVGAGI.

This clone appeared a few times. The chain joins TRBV7-9 to TRBJ2-5, with TRBD1 identical over 7 bases. Germline CDR1 SEHNR, CDR2 FQNEAQ (reference sequence). CDR3 size: 15 residues. The J segment lost 2 bases and the V segment lost 3 bases, leaving 6 bases of the junction unmatched. The DNA for the CDR3 is TGTGCCAGCAGCTTGAAAGACAGGGTTCAAGAGACCCAGTACTTC. This codes for CASSLKDRVQETQYF.

The V gene is TRBV29-1, the J gene TRBJ1-2, with 7 bases aligning to TRBD1. The germline gives CDR1 SQVTM, CDR2 ANQGSEA. The CDR3 covers 12 residues. Germline trimming cut 7 bases from V and 8 bases from J; bases unmatched to any gene: 10. The CDR3 region is CSDRGQSFGYTF. DNA of the CDR3: TGCAGCGACAGGGGACAGTCGTTCGGCTACACCTTC.

The chain employs TRBV28 and TRBJ2-1; D not resolved. This CDR3 has 15 residues. In germline, CDR1 is MDHEN, CDR2 SYDVKM. Trimming took 3 bases from V and 6 from J, leaving 15 bases between them. CDR3 sequence reads: CASSFTRYGSNEQFF. The CDR3 bases are TGTGCCAGCAGTTTCACTCGTTATGGTTCCAATGAGCAGTTCTTC.

V and J are TRBV7-9 and TRBJ2-1; 11 bases fit TRBD2. Germline loops: CDR1 SEHNR, CDR2 FQNEAQ (reference sequence). The CDR3 length is 13 residues. V trimming: 2 bases; J trimming: 16 bases; junction bases outside the gene matches: 7. CDR3 sequence: CASSLTSGGPRFF. In DNA, the CDR3 is TGTGCCAGCAGCTTAACTAGCGGGGGCCCCCGATTCTTC.

The rearrangement uses TRBV30 and TRBJ2-3; 9 bases line up with TRBD2. This CDR3 has 14 residues. Germline lookup yields CDR1 GTSNPN and CDR2 SVGIG (reference sequence). V was pared by 5 bases and J by 7 bases, with 10 bases of the junction left unmatched. The CDR3 nucleotides read TGTGCCTGGTTTTTAGCGGGAGTGCAAAATACGCAGTATTTT. This sequence encodes CAWFLAGVQNTQYF. Variable domain in full (rest from reference TRBV30 and TRBJ2-3): SQTIHQWPATLVQPVGSPLSLECTVEGTSNPNLYWYRQAAGRGLQLLFYSVGIGQISSEVPQNLSASRPQDRQFILSSKKLLLSDSGFYLCAWFLAGVQNTQYFGPGTRLTVL.

V is TRBV4-2 and J is TRBJ2-7, with 8 bases aligning to TRBD2. The CDR3 loop spans 15 amino acids. The ends lost 3 bases at V and 2 bases at J; junction bases unmatched: 6. Germline V gene data show CDR1 as LGHNA and CDR2 as YNFKEQ. The CDR3 sequence: CASSQFSREAYEQYF. CDR3 nucleotide sequence: TGTGCCAGCAGCCAGTTTTCGCGGGAGGCCTACGAGCAGTACTTC.

This clone has a handful of counts. J is TRBJ2-5 and V is TRBV7-2, with a weak D call TRBD2 (6 bases). Germline V CDR1 and CDR2: SGHTA, FQGNSA. The CDR3 runs 13 residues. The V and J ends lost 5 bases and 1 base respectively, with 8 bases between them. The CDR3 sequence: CASSGGIQETQYF. The CDR3 DNA sequence: TGTGCCAGCAGCGGAGGGATCCAAGAGACCCAGTACTTC.